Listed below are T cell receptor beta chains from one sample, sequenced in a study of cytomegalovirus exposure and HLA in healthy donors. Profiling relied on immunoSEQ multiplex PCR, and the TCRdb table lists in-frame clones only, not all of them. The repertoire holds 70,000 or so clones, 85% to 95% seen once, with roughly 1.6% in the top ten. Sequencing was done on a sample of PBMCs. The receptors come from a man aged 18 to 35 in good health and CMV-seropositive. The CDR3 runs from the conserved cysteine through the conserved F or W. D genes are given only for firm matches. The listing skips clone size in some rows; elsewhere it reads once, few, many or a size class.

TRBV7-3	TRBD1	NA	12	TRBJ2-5	CASSPQGETQYF	TGTGCCAGCAGCCCACAGGGGGAGACCCAGTACTTC
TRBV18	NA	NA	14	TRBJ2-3	CASSQDRNTDTQYF	TGTGCCAGCTCACAGGACAGAAACACAGATACGCAGTATTTT
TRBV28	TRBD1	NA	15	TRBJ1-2	CATHKGQTGNYGYTF	TGTGCCACGCACAAAGGGCAGACAGGGAACTATGGCTACACCTTC
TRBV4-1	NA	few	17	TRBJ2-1	CASSQVVAGSSYNEQFF	TGCGCCAGCAGCCAAGTGGTGGCGGGGAGCTCCTACAATGAGCAGTTCTTC
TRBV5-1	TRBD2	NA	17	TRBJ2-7	CASYSYHIAGWSYEQYF	TGCGCCAGCTACTCCTATCATATAGCGGGGTGGTCCTACGAGCAGTACTTC
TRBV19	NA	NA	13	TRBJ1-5	CASSSGLISPQHF	TGTGCCAGTTCGTCAGGACTGATCAGCCCCCAGCATTTT
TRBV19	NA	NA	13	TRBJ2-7	CASSSQRFYEQYF	TGTGCCAGTAGTTCTCAGCGGTTCTACGAGCAGTACTTC
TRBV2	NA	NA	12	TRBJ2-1	CASRTGNNEQFF	TGTGCCAGCAGAACAGGGAACAATGAGCAGTTCTTC
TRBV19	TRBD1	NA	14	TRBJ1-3	CASSPTGGRNTIYF	TGTGCCAGTAGTCCGACAGGGGGAAGAAACACCATATATTTT
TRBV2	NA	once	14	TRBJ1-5	CASGRTDSNQPQHF	TGTGCCAGCGGCAGGACAGATAGCAATCAGCCCCAGCATTTT
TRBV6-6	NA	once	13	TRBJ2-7	CASSYSSSYEQYF	TGTGCCAGCAGTTACTCGTCCAGCTACGAGCAGTACTTC
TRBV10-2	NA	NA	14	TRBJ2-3	CASSDARGTDTQYF	TGCGCCAGCAGTGACGCCAGGGGTACAGATACGCAGTATTTT
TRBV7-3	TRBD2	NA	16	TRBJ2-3	CASSFGLAHNTDTQYF	TGTGCCAGCAGCTTTGGACTAGCTCACAACACAGATACGCAGTATTTT
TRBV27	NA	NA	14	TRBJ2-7	CASGLTGNSYEQYF	TGTGCCAGCGGACTGACAGGAAACTCCTACGAGCAGTACTTC
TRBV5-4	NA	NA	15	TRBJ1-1	CASSELQGTNTEAFF	TGTGCCAGCAGCGAACTACAGGGTACGAACACTGAAGCTTTCTTT
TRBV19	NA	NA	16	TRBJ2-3	CASSIGTHRVADTQYF	TGTGCCAGTAGTATAGGTACCCACAGGGTTGCAGATACGCAGTATTTT
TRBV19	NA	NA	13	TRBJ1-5	CATDRFGNQPQHF	TGTGCCACCGACAGGTTTGGCAATCAGCCCCAGCATTTT